The 11 T cell receptor beta chains below were found in one sample sequenced in a study of blood T cell repertoires in COVID-19. Only in-frame clones appear in the TCRdb table, and some are missing; sequencing was by immunoSEQ multiplex PCR. This table holds fewer than 200,000 clones, more than 65% found once. Material: PBMCs or T cells enriched from blood (not recorded which). Receptor source: a man aged 50-59 years who had recovered from COVID-19.

The rearrangement uses TRBV2 and TRBJ2-5; 8 bases are shared with TRBD2. The CDR3 totals 16 residues. The germline V gene encodes CDR1 SNHLY and CDR2 FYNNEI. Trimming cost V 6 bases and J 5 bases; bases outside gene matches: 14. CDR3 sequence: CASRDFGGGPQETQYF. The CDR3 DNA reads as TGTGCCAGCAGAGATTTCGGGGGGGGGCCTCAGGAGACCCAGTACTTC.

The chain joins TRBV6-6 to TRBJ2-6; D is possibly TRBD2 (5 bases). Germline V gives CDR1 MNHNY, CDR2 SVGAGI (reference sequence). V lost 8 bases and J lost 0, with 14 bases in between. The CDR3 spans 16 residues. CDR3 loop: CASSGWASSGANVLTF. In DNA form, the CDR3 reads TGTGCCAGCTCGGGGTGGGCTTCCTCTGGGGCCAACGTCCTGACTTTC.

This rearrangement joins TRBV7-9 to TRBJ2-1; 8 positions agree with TRBD1. V lost 5 bases, J lost 2 bases, and 5 bases stayed unmatched. The germline V gene has CDR1 SEHNR and CDR2 FQNEAQ (reference sequence). This CDR3 region has 15 residues. CDR3 nucleotides: TGTGCCAGCAGCCTCGGACAGGGCCCCTACAATGAGCAGTTCTTC. Residues: CASSLGQGPYNEQFF.

This clone was recorded once. This chain uses TRBV9 with TRBJ1-1, with TRBD1 identical over 9 bases. V lost 0 bases and J lost 3; bases outside the gene matches: 12. The CDR3 spans 18 residues. CDR1 is SGDLS, CDR2 YYNGEE, per germline. The CDR3 nucleotides read TGTGCCAGCAGCGTAGAAGGACGGACAGGGGTTTTAGACACTGAAGCTTTCTTT. This gives the protein CASSVEGRTGVLDTEAFF. The full variable domain, with the rest looked up from reference TRBV9 and TRBJ1-1, is DSGVTQTPKHLITATGQRVTLRCSPRSGDLSVYWYQQSLDQGLQFLIQYYNGEERAKGNILERFSAQQFPDLHSELNLSSLELGDSALYFCASSVEGRTGVLDTEAFFGQGTRLTVV.

This clone came up a few times. The CDR3 DNA sequence: TGTGCCAGCAGCGGAAGAGGACTAGCGGGTATCACCGGGGAGCTGTTTTTT. Protein sequence: CASSGRGLAGITGELFF. The chain links TRBV7-6 to TRBJ2-2; TRBD2 aligns across 11 bases. The CDR3 loop spans 17 amino acids. The germline CDR1 and CDR2 sequences are SGHVS and FNYEAQ. Losses at the gene ends were 5 bases for V and 4 bases for J; bases not matched to a gene: 9.

The V and J genes are TRBV28 and TRBJ2-7; 8 bases line up with TRBD1. This CDR3 has 15 amino acids. Germline assignment: CDR1 MDHEN and CDR2 SYDVKM. V lost 6 bases, J lost 3 bases, and 10 bases stayed unmatched. The CDR3 protein is CASSKDRVGFYEQYF. In DNA, the CDR3 is TGTGCCAGCAGCAAGGACAGGGTGGGCTTCTACGAGCAGTACTTC.

V gene TRBV4-1 combines with J gene TRBJ1-4; possible D gene TRBD1, 5 bases. Deletions cut 4 bases from V and 7 bases from J, with 13 bases between. Per germline, CDR1 MGHRA and CDR2 YSYEKL. This CDR3 is 14 amino acids long. The CDR3 sequence is CASSLPDISEKLFF. The CDR3 DNA reads as TGCGCCAGCAGCCTTCCGGACATAAGTGAAAAACTGTTTTTT.

The rearrangement joins TRBV4-2 to TRBJ2-7; 8 bases are shared with TRBD2. Germline CDR1 LGHNA, CDR2 YNFKEQ. V was pared by 4 bases and J by 5 bases, with 10 bases of the junction left unmatched. The CDR3 length is 15 residues. This CDR3 reads CASSRTGGASDEQYF. The CDR3 nucleotides read TGTGCCAGCAGCCGCACCGGGGGGGCCTCGGACGAGCAGTACTTC.

At least ten counts were recorded for this clone. The V call is TRBV4-1, the J call TRBJ1-5; perhaps TRBD1 as D (6 bases). Trimming removed 1 base at V and 4 bases at J, with 11 bases between. Germline V gene data show CDR1 as MGHRA and CDR2 as YSYEKL. The CDR3 is made up of 15 amino acids. The CDR3 is CASSQAAGVNQPQHF. CDR3 DNA: TGCGCCAGCAGCCAAGCCGCAGGGGTAAATCAGCCCCAGCATTTT.

This clone was counted a single time. The chain employs TRBV27 and TRBJ1-1; D is unclear. Looked up from germline, CDR1 is MNHEY and CDR2 is SMNVEV (reference sequence). The CDR3 spans 15 residues. V lost 6 bases and J lost 4, with 18 bases in between. The CDR3 protein is CASRTPGRARTEAFF. DNA for the CDR3: TGTGCCAGCAGAACTCCGGGGAGGGCGCGCACTGAAGCTTTCTTT.

The rearrangement links TRBV18 to TRBJ2-5, with 8 bases identical to TRBD1. V lost 1 base to trimming and J lost 4 bases; unmatched junction nucleotides: 5. The CDR3 runs 15 residues. The germline V gene has CDR1 KGHSH and CDR2 LQKENI. The CDR3 nucleotides read TGTGCCAGCTCACCACAGACAGGGGCGGGAGAGACCCAGTACTTC. Translation: CASSPQTGAGETQYF.